This T cell receptor beta chain was obtained from a study of PD-L1 blockade in urothelial cancer. Across the study: In the patient group, about 90% of the roughly 29 were males with bladder-origin urothelial cancer. T cell content in blood samples showed a median of around 140,000.

Only in-frame clones appear in the TCRdb table, and some are missing; sequencing was by immunoSEQ multiplex PCR. The profile shows tens of thousands of clones, 75% to 90% of them singletons. In germline, CDR1 is LNHNV, CDR2 YYDKDF (reference sequence). The CDR3 consists of 15 residues. V lost 2 bases to trimming and J lost 6 bases; unmatched junction nucleotides: 6. This receptor was identified in a man between 60 and 75 years old with urothelial cancer. The sequencing used PBMCs, collected around atezolizumab (anti-PD-L1) treatment. The chain uses TRBV15 and TRBJ1-5; TRBD1 aligns across 8 bases. Here the CDR3 DNA reads TGTGCCACCAGCAGACGGACAGGGAGAAGTCAGCCCCAGCATTTT. This sequence encodes CATSRRTGRSQPQHF.